What follows are 2 T cell receptor beta chains derived from one specimen sequenced in a study of T cells in Graves' hyperthyroidism and ophthalmopathy. Researchers took RNA transcripts and amplified the TCR beta CDR3 regions from them. The HTBI primer set served for first-round RT-PCR of the TCR CDR3. TCRdb passed the multiplex PCR reads through MiXCR, listing each CDR3 protein once. The sample lists 600,000 to 850,000 distinct CDR3 sequences; around a sixth were seen once. Sequenced material: blood. The receptors stem from a woman between 45 and 60 years old with Graves' hyperthyroidism that later progressed to Graves' ophthalmopathy.

The sample holds a few counts of this clonotype. The rearrangement links TRBV30 to TRBJ1-2; no definite D call. The CDR3 consists of 12 residues. Germline values: CDR1 GTSNPN, CDR2 SVGIG (reference sequence). The ends were cut back, 0 bases at V and 7 bases at J, with 9 bases in the middle. CDR3: CAWSVAGSGYTF. Written as DNA, the CDR3 is TGTGCCTGGAGTGTCGCGGGGAGTGGCTACACCTTC.

This clonotype was detected a few times. The gene calls are TRBV7-9 and TRBJ1-5, with D tentatively TRBD1 (6 bases). Trimming left V 1 base short and J 0 bases short, with 13 bases between. CDR3 length equals 17 residues. Germline CDR1 reads SEHNR; CDR2 reads FQNEAQ (reference sequence). CDR3: CASSLGNQGYSNQPQHF. The CDR3, as DNA: TGTGCCAGCAGCTTAGGCAATCAGGGGTATAGCAATCAGCCCCAGCATTTT.